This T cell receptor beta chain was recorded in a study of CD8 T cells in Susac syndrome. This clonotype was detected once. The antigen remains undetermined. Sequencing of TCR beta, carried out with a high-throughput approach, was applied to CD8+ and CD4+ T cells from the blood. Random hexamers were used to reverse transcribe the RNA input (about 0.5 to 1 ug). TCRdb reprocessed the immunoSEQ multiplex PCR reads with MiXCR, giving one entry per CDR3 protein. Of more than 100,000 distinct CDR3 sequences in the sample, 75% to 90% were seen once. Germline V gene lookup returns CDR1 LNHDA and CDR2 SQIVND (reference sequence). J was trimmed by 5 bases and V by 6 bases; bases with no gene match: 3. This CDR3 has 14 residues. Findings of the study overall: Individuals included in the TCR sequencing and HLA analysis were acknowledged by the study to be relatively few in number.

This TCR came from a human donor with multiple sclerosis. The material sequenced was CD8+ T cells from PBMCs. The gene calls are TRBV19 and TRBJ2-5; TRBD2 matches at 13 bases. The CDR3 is CASSGLAGDETQYF. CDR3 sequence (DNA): TGTGCCAGTAGCGGACTAGCGGGAGACGAGACCCAGTACTTC.